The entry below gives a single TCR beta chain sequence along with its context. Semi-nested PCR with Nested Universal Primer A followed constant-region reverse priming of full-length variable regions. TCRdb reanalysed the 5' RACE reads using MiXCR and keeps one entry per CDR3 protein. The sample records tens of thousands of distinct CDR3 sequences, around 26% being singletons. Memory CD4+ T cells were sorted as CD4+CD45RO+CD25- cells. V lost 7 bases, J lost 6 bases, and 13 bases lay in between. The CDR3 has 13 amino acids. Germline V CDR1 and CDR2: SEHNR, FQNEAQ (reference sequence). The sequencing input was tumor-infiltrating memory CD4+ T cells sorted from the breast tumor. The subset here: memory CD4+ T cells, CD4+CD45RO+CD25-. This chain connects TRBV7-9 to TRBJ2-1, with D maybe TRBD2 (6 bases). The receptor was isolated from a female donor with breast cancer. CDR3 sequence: CASNPGTSNEQFF. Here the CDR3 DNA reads TGTGCCAGCAACCCCGGGACTTCCAATGAGCAGTTCTTC.